The rows below give T cell receptor beta chains drawn from one sample of a study of siplizumab effects on memory and regulatory T cells. This table comes from immunoSEQ multiplex PCR, and its TCRdb copy is limited to in-frame clones, with some not included. The sample lists more than 95,000 clones, about 95% occurring once. Sample: non-Treg CD4+ T cells sorted from blood. These receptors were obtained from a human donor in good health. Both conserved end residues are part of each CDR3. The D gene is left open where the match is weak. Size is omitted from some rows. Given values are once, few, many or a class for expanded clones.

clone_size,d_call,j_call,v_call,cdr3_nt,cdr3_aa
NA,TRBD2,TRBJ2-5,TRBV5-1,TGCGCCAGCATACGCGGGACTAGCGGGAGGGCCGGCCAAGAGACCCAGTACTTC,CASIRGTSGRAGQETQYF
NA,NA,TRBJ1-2,TRBV15,TGTGCCACCAGCAGAGATCCGGGACTATTAGGCTATGGCTACACCTTC,CATSRDPGLLGYGYTF
NA,NA,TRBJ2-3,TRBV5-1,TGCGCCAGCAGCTTGGGACAGTACACAGATACGCAGTATTTT,CASSLGQYTDTQYF
NA,NA,TRBJ2-2,TRBV5-6,TGTGCCAGCAGCTTGGCAGGGCTAGGCGGGGAGCTGTTTTTT,CASSLAGLGGELFF
once,TRBD2,TRBJ2-1,TRBV6-5,TGTGCCAGCACGGCAGGGACTAGCGGATACAATGAGCAGTTCTTC,CASTAGTSGYNEQFF
NA,TRBD1,TRBJ2-7,TRBV4-1,TGCGCCAGCAGCCAAGAAAAGAAGGGACAGGGACACTCCTACGAGCAGTACTTC,CASSQEKKGQGHSYEQYF
NA,TRBD1,TRBJ2-7,TRBV28,TGTGCCAGCAGTCCCTGGACAGGGACCAACTACGAGCAGTACTTC,CASSPWTGTNYEQYF
NA,NA,TRBJ2-5,TRBV6-5,TGTGCCAGCAGTAGCGGGGACAGATACCAAGAGACCCAGTACTTC,CASSSGDRYQETQYF
NA,TRBD1,TRBJ1-1,TRBV5-1,TGCGCCAGCAGCTTACAGGGGCGAAAAACTGAAGCTTTCTTT,CASSLQGRKTEAFF
NA,TRBD1,TRBJ2-7,TRBV6-6,TGTGCCAGCAGTTACGGAGGGACAGGAGGTTACGAGCAGTACTTC,CASSYGGTGGYEQYF
NA,NA,TRBJ1-3,TRBV6-6,TGTGCCAGCAGCTCGGGGGTGGACACCATATATTTT,CASSSGVDTIYF
once,NA,TRBJ1-2,TRBV18,TGTGCCAGCTCACCGGAACAGGGTAAAGGGTATGGCTACACCTTC,CASSPEQGKGYGYTF
NA,NA,TRBJ1-5,TRBV14,TGTGCCAGCGCCCGGGACAAGCATTTT,CASARDKHF
once,TRBD1,TRBJ1-5,TRBV5-8,TGTGCCAGCAGCCCCCGGACAGGGGGTAACCAGCCCCAGCATTTT,CASSPRTGGNQPQHF
NA,TRBD1,TRBJ2-5,TRBV2,TGTGCCAGCACCAACAGGGGGCTGATCGGAGAGACCCAGTACTTC,CASTNRGLIGETQYF
NA,NA,TRBJ1-3,TRBV6-1,TGTGCCAGCAGTGAAGGAGAAAGTATCTCTGGAAACACCATATATTTT,CASSEGESISGNTIYF
NA,TRBD2,TRBJ2-1,TRBV6-5,TGTGCCAGCAGTTATGGGACTACCTTTGGGGAGCAGTTCTTC,CASSYGTTFGEQFF
NA,NA,TRBJ1-2,TRBV6-1,TGTGCCAGCAGTGAAGCCCCGGGACTGATCTATGGCTACACCTTC,CASSEAPGLIYGYTF
NA,NA,TRBJ2-7,TRBV11-3,TGTGCCAGCAGCCTCCTATTCGGCGAGCAGTACTTC,CASSLLFGEQYF
NA,NA,TRBJ2-3,TRBV19,TGTGCCAGTACCCCCCAAGCAGGGCCGACGCAGTATTTT,CASTPQAGPTQYF
NA,TRBD2,TRBJ2-2,TRBV27,TGTGCCAGCAGTTCCAGCGGGAGGGTAAACACCGGGGAGCTGTTTTTT,CASSSSGRVNTGELFF
NA,TRBD1,TRBJ2-3,TRBV29-1,TGCAGCGTTCCGGACAGGGGCACAGATACGCAGTATTTT,CSVPDRGTDTQYF
NA,NA,TRBJ1-2,TRBV7-8,TGTGCCAGCAGCTTCGGCAGGGCCGAAGGGGGCTACACCTTC,CASSFGRAEGGYTF
NA,TRBD1,TRBJ2-7,TRBV19,TGTGCCAGTAACCGGGACAGGGGCCACGAGCAGTACTTC,CASNRDRGHEQYF
NA,NA,TRBJ2-7,TRBV7-2,TGTGCCAGCAGCTTAGGAGGAGTCGTCTCCTACGAGCAGTACTTC,CASSLGGVVSYEQYF
NA,NA,TRBJ1-6,TRBV18,TGTGCCAGCTCGAACAACGGGGGGGATGGTTCACCCCTCCACTTT,CASSNNGGDGSPLHF
NA,NA,TRBJ1-6,TRBV19,TGTGCCAGTACCTCCCCGCAGGGGCGTTCACCCCTCCACTTT,CASTSPQGRSPLHF
NA,NA,TRBJ2-3,TRBV15,TGTGCCACCCGCAGGGGAGGGGAGGGGACAGATACGCAGTATTTT,CATRRGGEGTDTQYF
NA,NA,TRBJ1-2,TRBV7-2,TGTGCCAGCAGCCCTTCTGGAGGGATACATGGCTACACCTTC,CASSPSGGIHGYTF
once,NA,TRBJ2-1,TRBV4-1,TGCGCCAGCAGCCAACCCTACAGGAGACCTAGCTCCTACAATGAGCAGTTCTTC,CASSQPYRRPSSYNEQFF
NA,NA,TRBJ1-6,TRBV6-6,TGTGCCAGCACCTGGACGATCAACTTTAATTCACCCCTCCACTTT,CASTWTINFNSPLHF
NA,NA,TRBJ2-1,TRBV5-4,TGTGCCAGCAGCTACCGGGCAGGGGACAATGAGCAGTTCTTC,CASSYRAGDNEQFF
NA,NA,TRBJ2-7,TRBV6-5,TGTGCCAGCAGCCGGACAGGGACTATGTACGAGCAGTACTTC,CASSRTGTMYEQYF
NA,NA,TRBJ2-2,TRBV18,TGTGCCAGCTCACCACCGGGTTCCCTGCTAACTTACACCGGGGAGCTGTTTTTT,CASSPPGSLLTYTGELFF
NA,NA,TRBJ2-3,TRBV10-1,TGCGCCAGCAGTGCTTCTAGAGGAGGCACAGATACGCAGTATTTT,CASSASRGGTDTQYF
NA,NA,TRBJ2-7,TRBV18,TGTGCCAGCTCACAGGCAGGGGACGGCTACGAGCAGTACTTC,CASSQAGDGYEQYF
NA,NA,TRBJ2-7,TRBV18,TGTGCCAGCTCACCCGGACAGACCTACGAGCAGTACTTC,CASSPGQTYEQYF
NA,TRBD1,TRBJ1-3,TRBV5-1,TGCGCCAGCAGGGATATCGACAGGGACCCTGGAAACACCATATATTTT,CASRDIDRDPGNTIYF
NA,NA,TRBJ2-3,TRBV11-2,TGTGCCAGCAGCTTAGTCCGGGATACGCAGTATTTT,CASSLVRDTQYF
NA,NA,TRBJ2-7,TRBV28,TGTGCCAGCAATGGGGGTTTCCCTCGCGAGCAGTACTTC,CASNGGFPREQYF
NA,TRBD1,TRBJ2-3,TRBV5-1,TGCGCCAGCAGAGCACCGGGACAGGGGAACACAGATACGCAGTATTTT,CASRAPGQGNTDTQYF
NA,NA,TRBJ2-7,TRBV20-1,TGCAGTGCGGCGGGGTCCTACGAGCAGTACTTC,CSAAGSYEQYF
NA,NA,TRBJ1-3,TRBV19,TGTGCCAGTAGTCCAGAACCGGGACGTCAAAAGGGCACCATATATTTT,CASSPEPGRQKGTIYF
NA,NA,TRBJ2-5,TRBV11-1,TGTGCCAGCATCCCCTCAGGAGACAGAAAAGAGACCCAGTACTTC,CASIPSGDRKETQYF
NA,NA,TRBJ2-7,TRBV6-1,TGTGCCAGCAGTACCAGGAACGAGCAGTACTTC,CASSTRNEQYF
few,TRBD1,TRBJ1-1,TRBV30,TGTGCCAGGGACAGGGGGCAAGGAACTGAAGCTTTCTTT,CARDRGQGTEAFF
NA,NA,TRBJ2-7,TRBV5-1,TGCGCCAGCAGCTTGGAAGGGGGGATCTCGGTAAACTACGAGCAGTACTTC,CASSLEGGISVNYEQYF
NA,NA,TRBJ2-1,TRBV10-1,TGCGCCAGCAGTGAGCCAGAAAACAATGAGCAGTTCTTC,CASSEPENNEQFF
NA,NA,TRBJ1-1,TRBV11-2,TGTGCCAGCACCCCCAGGATGAACACTGAAGCTTTCTTT,CASTPRMNTEAFF
NA,NA,TRBJ1-2,TRBV5-1,TGCGCCAGCAGCTTAATAGGAGATGGCTACACCTTC,CASSLIGDGYTF
NA,NA,TRBJ1-2,TRBV29-1,TGCAGCGTTGGGCAGGGTTTAAACTATGGCTACACCTTC,CSVGQGLNYGYTF
NA,TRBD1,TRBJ2-7,TRBV6-6,TGTGCCAGCCCGGGCCACGGACAGGGACGCTACGAGCAGTACTTC,CASPGHGQGRYEQYF
once,NA,TRBJ1-1,TRBV5-1,TGCGCCAGCAGCCCCCGACAGGCGACTATGAACACTGAAGCTTTCTTT,CASSPRQATMNTEAFF